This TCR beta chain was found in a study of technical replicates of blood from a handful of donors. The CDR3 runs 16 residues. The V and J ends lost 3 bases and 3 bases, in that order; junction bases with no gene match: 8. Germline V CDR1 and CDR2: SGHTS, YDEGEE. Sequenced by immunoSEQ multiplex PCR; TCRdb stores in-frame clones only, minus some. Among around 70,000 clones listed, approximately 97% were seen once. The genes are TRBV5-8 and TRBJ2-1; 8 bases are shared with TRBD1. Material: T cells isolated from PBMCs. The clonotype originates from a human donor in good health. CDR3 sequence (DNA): TGTGCCAGCAGCTCCCCCGACAGGGGAGGCTACAATGAGCAGTTCTTC. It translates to CASSSPDRGGYNEQFF.